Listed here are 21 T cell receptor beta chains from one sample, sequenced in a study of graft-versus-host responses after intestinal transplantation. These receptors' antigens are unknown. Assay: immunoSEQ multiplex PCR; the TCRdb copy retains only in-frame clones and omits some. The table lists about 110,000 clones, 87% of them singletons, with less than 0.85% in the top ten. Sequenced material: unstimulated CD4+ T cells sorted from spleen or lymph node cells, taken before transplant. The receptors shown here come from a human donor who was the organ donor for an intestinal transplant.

The CDR3 DNA sequence: TGTGCCACCCGACTAGCGGGACGGGACGAGCAGTACTTC. Amino acid sequence: CATRLAGRDEQYF. The rearrangement uses TRBV19 and TRBJ2-7; 11 bases match TRBD2. This CDR3 is 13 amino acids long. The junction had 7 bases not matched to a gene; V was cut back by 10 bases and J by 5 bases. Looked up from germline, CDR1 is LNHDA and CDR2 is SQIVND (reference sequence).

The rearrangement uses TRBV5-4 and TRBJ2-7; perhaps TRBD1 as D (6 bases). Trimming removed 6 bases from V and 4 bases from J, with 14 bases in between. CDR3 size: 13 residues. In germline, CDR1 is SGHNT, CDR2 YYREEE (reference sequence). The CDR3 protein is CASTEPGTYEQYF. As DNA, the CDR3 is TGTGCCAGCACCGAACCCGGGACATACGAGCAGTACTTC.

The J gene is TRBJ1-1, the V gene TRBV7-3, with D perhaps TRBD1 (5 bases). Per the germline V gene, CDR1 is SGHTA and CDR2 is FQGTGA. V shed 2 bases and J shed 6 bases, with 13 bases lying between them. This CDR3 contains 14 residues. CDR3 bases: TGTGCCAGCAGCTTATCGGGGGGACTGGCTGAAGCTTTCTTT. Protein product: CASSLSGGLAEAFF.

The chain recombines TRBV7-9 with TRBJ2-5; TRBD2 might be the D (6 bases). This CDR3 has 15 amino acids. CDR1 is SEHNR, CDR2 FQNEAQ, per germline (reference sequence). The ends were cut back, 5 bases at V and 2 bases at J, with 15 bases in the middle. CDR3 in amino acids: CASSPTGREQETQYF. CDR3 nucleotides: TGTGCCAGCAGCCCCACCGGTCGGGAGCAAGAGACCCAGTACTTC.

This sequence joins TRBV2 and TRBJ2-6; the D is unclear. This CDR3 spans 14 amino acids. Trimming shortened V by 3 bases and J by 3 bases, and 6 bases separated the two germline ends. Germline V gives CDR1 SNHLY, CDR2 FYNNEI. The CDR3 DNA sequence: TGTGCCAGCAGTGAGTCGGGTGGGGCCAACGTCCTGACTTTC. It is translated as CASSESGGANVLTF.

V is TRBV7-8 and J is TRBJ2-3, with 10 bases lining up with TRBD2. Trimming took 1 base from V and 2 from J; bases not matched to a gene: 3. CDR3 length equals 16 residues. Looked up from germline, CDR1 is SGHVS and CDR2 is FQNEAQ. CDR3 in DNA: TGTGCCAGCAGCTTAGGGACTAGCGGTTCCACAGATACGCAGTATTTT. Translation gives CASSLGTSGSTDTQYF.

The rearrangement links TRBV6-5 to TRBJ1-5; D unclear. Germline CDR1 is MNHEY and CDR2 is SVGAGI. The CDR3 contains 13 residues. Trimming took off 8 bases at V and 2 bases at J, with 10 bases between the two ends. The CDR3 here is CASRSHRNQPQHF. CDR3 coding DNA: TGTGCCAGCCGATCACACCGCAATCAGCCCCAGCATTTT.

DNA for the CDR3: TGTGCCAGTAGTATATCCCGGACAGTCGGCTACACCTTC. Translation: CASSISRTVGYTF. The chain recombines TRBV19 with TRBJ1-2; weak D call: TRBD1 (6 bases). The length of the CDR3 is 13 residues. Germline V gene lookup returns CDR1 LNHDA and CDR2 SQIVND (reference sequence). The V and J ends lost 2 bases and 8 bases respectively, with 12 bases between them.

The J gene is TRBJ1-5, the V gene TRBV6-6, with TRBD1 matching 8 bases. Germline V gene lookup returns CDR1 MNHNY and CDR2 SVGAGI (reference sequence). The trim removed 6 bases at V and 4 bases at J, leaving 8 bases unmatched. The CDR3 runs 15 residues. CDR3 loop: CASSPGTGGNQPQHF. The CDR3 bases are TGTGCCAGCAGCCCCGGGACAGGAGGGAATCAGCCCCAGCATTTT.

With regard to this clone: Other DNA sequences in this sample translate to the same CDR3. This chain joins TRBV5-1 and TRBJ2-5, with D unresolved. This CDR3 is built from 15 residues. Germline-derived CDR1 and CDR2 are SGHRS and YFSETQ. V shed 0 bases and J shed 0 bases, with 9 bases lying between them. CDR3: CASSLEGRDQETQYF. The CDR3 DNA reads TGCGCCAGCAGCTTGGAGGGTCGGGACCAAGAGACCCAGTACTTC.

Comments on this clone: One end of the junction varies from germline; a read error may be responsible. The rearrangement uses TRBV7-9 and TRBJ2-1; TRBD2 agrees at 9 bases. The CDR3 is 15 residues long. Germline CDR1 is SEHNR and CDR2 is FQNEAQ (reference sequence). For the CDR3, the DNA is TGTGTCAGCAGCCTAAGAACTAGCGGGTACAATGAGCAGTTCTTC. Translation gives CVSSLRTSGYNEQFF.

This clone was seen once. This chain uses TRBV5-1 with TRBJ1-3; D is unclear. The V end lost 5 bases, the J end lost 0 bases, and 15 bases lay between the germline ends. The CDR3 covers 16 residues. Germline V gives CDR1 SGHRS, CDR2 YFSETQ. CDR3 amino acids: CASSPNSRSSGNTIYF. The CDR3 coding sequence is TGCGCCAGCAGTCCAAATTCACGGTCCTCTGGAAACACCATATATTTT.

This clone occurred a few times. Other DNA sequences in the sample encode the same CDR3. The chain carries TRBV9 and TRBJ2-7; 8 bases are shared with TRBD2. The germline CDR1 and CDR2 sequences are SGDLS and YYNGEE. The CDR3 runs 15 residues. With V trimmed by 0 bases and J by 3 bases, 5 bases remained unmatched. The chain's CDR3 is CASSVGAGGYYEQYF. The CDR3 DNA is TGTGCCAGCAGCGTAGGGGCGGGAGGTTACTACGAGCAGTACTTC.

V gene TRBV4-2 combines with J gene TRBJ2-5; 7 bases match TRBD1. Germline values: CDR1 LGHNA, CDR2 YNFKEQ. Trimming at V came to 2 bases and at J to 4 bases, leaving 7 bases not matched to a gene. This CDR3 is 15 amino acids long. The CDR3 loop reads CASSQYSDRAETQYF. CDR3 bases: TGTGCCAGCAGCCAATACTCCGACAGGGCAGAGACCCAGTACTTC.

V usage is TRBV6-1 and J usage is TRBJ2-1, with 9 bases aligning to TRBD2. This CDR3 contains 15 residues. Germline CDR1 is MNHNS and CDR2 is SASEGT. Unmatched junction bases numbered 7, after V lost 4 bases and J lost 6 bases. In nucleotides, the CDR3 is TGTGCCAGCAGTGCGCGGGGGGGCTCCATCAATGAGCAGTTCTTC. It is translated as CASSARGGSINEQFF.

The CDR3 nucleotides read TGTGCCAGTAAGGGTCTCGGCGGCTACACCTTC. This codes for CASKGLGGYTF. The chain recombines TRBV19 with TRBJ1-2; D not certain. The CDR3 sequence is 11 residues long. V was cut by 7 bases and J by 8 bases, with 11 bases left in between. CDR1 LNHDA and CDR2 SQIVND come from the germline V gene (reference sequence).

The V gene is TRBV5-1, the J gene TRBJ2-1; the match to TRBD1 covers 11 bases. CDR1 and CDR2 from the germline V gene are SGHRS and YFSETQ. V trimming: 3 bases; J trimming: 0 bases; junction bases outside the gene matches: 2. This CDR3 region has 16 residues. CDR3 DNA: TGCGCCAGCAGCTGGGGACAGGGGGGCTCCTACAATGAGCAGTTCTTC. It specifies CASSWGQGGSYNEQFF.

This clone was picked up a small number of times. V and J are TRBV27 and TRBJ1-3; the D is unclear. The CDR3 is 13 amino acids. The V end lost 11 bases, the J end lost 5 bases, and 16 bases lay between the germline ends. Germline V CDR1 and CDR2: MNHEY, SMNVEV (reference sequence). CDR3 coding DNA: TGTGCCGTATTCACGGGTCCCAGAAACACCATATATTTT. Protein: CAVFTGPRNTIYF.

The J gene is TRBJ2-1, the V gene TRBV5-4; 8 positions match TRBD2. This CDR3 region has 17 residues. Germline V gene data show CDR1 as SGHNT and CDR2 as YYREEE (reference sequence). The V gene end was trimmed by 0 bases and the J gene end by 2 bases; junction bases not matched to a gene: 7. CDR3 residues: CASSLASLAGTYNEQFF. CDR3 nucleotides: TGTGCCAGCAGCTTGGCCTCCCTAGCGGGTACCTACAATGAGCAGTTCTTC.

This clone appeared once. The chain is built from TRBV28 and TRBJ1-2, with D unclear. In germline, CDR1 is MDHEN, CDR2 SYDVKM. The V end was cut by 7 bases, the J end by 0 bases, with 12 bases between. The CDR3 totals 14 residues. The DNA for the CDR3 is TGTGCCAGCATCCGAGGGCCTTCTAACTATGGCTACACCTTC. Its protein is CASIRGPSNYGYTF.

The DNA for the CDR3 is TGTGCCAGCAGCCAAGTCCCAGGGATAGCGAACGGGGAGCTGTTTTTT. It is translated as CASSQVPGIANGELFF. The rearrangement links TRBV14 to TRBJ2-2; D could derive from TRBD1 or TRBD2 (5 bases each). CDR3 size: 16 residues. The V and J ends lost 1 base and 7 bases respectively, with 16 bases between them. Germline CDR1 SGHDN, CDR2 FVKESK.